The 10 T cell receptor beta chains below come from one sample, sequenced in a study of blood T cell repertoires in COVID-19 (dated by TCRdb to about 2020). Libraries were prepared through the immunoSEQ multiplex PCR assay. Here the immuneACCESS table is served through TCRdb, limited to in-frame sequences with V and J called. Missing clones are a known gap in these copies; in checked studies unresolved V genes cover under half, and the rest lacks a known reason. The sample table lists about 92,000 clones, roughly nine tenths of them with a count of one. The ten top clones hold around 2% of the sample. The source material was peripheral blood. These receptors originate from a human donor with active COVID-19. The donor label of this sample is uncertain.

The chain couples TRBV12-5 to TRBJ1-6; the match to TRBD1 covers 7 bases. The CDR3 loop spans 14 amino acids. Germline values: CDR1 LGHNT, CDR2 FRNRAP. V lost 6 bases to trimming and J lost 6 bases; unmatched junction nucleotides: 5. CDR3 nucleotide sequence: TGTGCTAGTGGCCCGGGACAGACTAATTCACCCCTCCACTTT. Translating it yields CASGPGQTNSPLHF.

V usage is TRBV10-1 and J usage is TRBJ1-2; 9 bases align to TRBD1. Per the germline V gene, CDR1 is WNHNN and CDR2 is SYGVQD (reference sequence). The CDR3 is made up of 17 amino acids. V dropped 0 bases and J dropped 4; count of bases not matched to a gene: 9. The CDR3 DNA follows: TGCGCCAGCAGTGAGTCGATTCGGGACAGGGAGGCCTATGGCTACACCTTC. This encodes CASSESIRDREAYGYTF.

The chain combines TRBV7-2 with TRBJ1-1; the D is unclear. Trimming shortened V by 0 bases and J by 4 bases, and 9 bases separated the two germline ends. The CDR3 spans 14 residues. Germline V gene data show CDR1 as SGHTA and CDR2 as FQGNSA. The CDR3 DNA reads as TGTGCCAGCAGCTTAGCGCTAGGGAGCACTGAAGCTTTCTTT. Residues: CASSLALGSTEAFF. The whole variable domain, filled in from reference TRBV7-2 and TRBJ1-1, reads GAGVSQSPSNKVTEKGKDVELRCDPISGHTALYWYRQSLGQGLEFLIYFQGNSAPDKSGLPSDRFSAERTGGSVSTLTIQRTQQEDSAVYLCASSLALGSTEAFFGQGTRLTVV.

V and J are TRBV9 and TRBJ2-2, with a tentative D call TRBD2 (7 bases). Trimming took 0 bases from V and 7 from J, leaving 13 bases between them. The CDR3 is made up of 15 amino acids. Germline CDR1 and CDR2: SGDLS and YYNGEE. The CDR3 sequence is CASSVVAGADGELFF. The CDR3 DNA is TGTGCCAGCAGCGTAGTTGCGGGGGCTGACGGGGAGCTGTTTTTT. The entire variable domain, with the rest obtained from reference TRBV9 and TRBJ2-2, is as follows: DSGVTQTPKHLITATGQRVTLRCSPRSGDLSVYWYQQSLDQGLQFLIQYYNGEERAKGNILERFSAQQFPDLHSELNLSSLELGDSALYFCASSVVAGADGELFFGEGSRLTVL.

V usage is TRBV6-1 and J usage is TRBJ2-5; 11 positions match TRBD2. This CDR3 contains 21 residues. Germline CDR1 is MNHNS and CDR2 is SASEGT. Trimming at V came to 2 bases and at J to 2 bases, leaving 19 bases not matched to a gene. This CDR3 is CASSEHLGPGLAERGQETQYF. CDR3 nucleotide sequence: TGTGCCAGCAGTGAACATTTAGGGCCGGGACTAGCGGAGAGAGGACAAGAGACCCAGTACTTC.

Remarks on this clone: One junction end does not reproduce the germline sequence, and a read error may be involved. V usage is TRBV18 and J usage is TRBJ1-1, with D tentatively TRBD1 (5 bases). The CDR3 runs to 15 residues. The germline V gene encodes CDR1 KGHSH and CDR2 LQKENI. DNA for the CDR3: TGTGCCAGCTCAGCACCGCGACAGCTGAACACTGAAGCTTTCTTT. Translated: CASSAPRQLNTEAFF.

The V gene is TRBV5-5, the J gene TRBJ2-1; tentative D call: TRBD2 (5 bases). Trimming cost V 4 bases and J 5 bases, with 13 bases left between them. CDR3 length: 14 amino acids. Germline-derived CDR1 and CDR2 are SGHKS and YYEKEE (reference sequence). CDR3 loop: CASSQRALNNEQFF. In nucleotides, the CDR3 is TGTGCCAGCAGCCAGAGGGCCTTAAACAATGAGCAGTTCTTC.

V gene TRBV19 combines with J gene TRBJ2-3; 11 bases align to TRBD2. Trimming took 8 bases from V and 2 from J; bases not matched to a gene: 6. From germline, CDR1 is LNHDA and CDR2 SQIVND (reference sequence). This CDR3 has 15 residues. DNA for the CDR3: TGTGCCAGTTGCCCTAGCGGGGGGCTCACAGATACGCAGTATTTT. Its protein product is CASCPSGGLTDTQYF. The variable domain in full, completed from reference TRBV19 and TRBJ2-3, reads DGGITQSPKYLFRKEGQNVTLSCEQNLNHDAMYWYRQDPGQGLRLIYYSQIVNDFQKGDIAEGYSVSREKKESFPLTVTSAQKNPTAFYLCASCPSGGLTDTQYFGPGTRLTVL.

The chain carries TRBV18 and TRBJ1-1; 8 bases are a match to TRBD1. The CDR3 is 14 residues long. V was clipped by 0 bases and J by 5 bases; unmatched bases: 2. Per the germline V gene, CDR1 is KGHSH and CDR2 is LQKENI. The CDR3 nucleotides are TGTGCCAGCTCACCACCGACAGGGGCGACTGAAGCTTTCTTT. Encoded protein: CASSPPTGATEAFF.

The chain is built from TRBV5-5 and TRBJ2-7; the match to TRBD2 covers 10 bases. Germline loops: CDR1 SGHKS, CDR2 YYEKEE (reference sequence). This CDR3 is 15 amino acids long. The trim removed 4 bases at V and 5 bases at J, leaving 9 bases unmatched. The CDR3 DNA is TGTGCCAGCAGCCGGGTGGTAGCGGGGGGTCACGAGCAGTACTTC. Residues: CASSRVVAGGHEQYF.